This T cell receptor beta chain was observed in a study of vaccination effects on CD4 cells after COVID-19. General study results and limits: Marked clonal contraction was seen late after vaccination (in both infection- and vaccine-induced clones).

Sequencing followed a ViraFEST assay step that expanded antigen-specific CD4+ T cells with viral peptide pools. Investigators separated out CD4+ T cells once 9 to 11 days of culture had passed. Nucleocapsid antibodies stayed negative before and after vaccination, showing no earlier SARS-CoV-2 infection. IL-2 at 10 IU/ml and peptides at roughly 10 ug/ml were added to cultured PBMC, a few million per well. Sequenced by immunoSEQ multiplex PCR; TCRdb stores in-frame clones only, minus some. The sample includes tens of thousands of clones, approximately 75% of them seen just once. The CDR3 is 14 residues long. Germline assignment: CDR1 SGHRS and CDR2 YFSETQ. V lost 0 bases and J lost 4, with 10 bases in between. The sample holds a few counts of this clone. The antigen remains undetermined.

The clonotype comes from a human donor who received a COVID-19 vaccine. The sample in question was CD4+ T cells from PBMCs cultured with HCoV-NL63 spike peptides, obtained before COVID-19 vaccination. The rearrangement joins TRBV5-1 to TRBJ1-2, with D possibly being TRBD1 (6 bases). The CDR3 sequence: CASSLDRASYGYTF. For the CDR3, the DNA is TGCGCCAGCAGCTTGGACAGGGCCTCCTATGGCTACACCTTC.